This T cell receptor (beta chain) was identified during a study of blood T cell repertoires in COVID-19. Study-wide context: PBMCs, B-cell-depleted T cells, or T cells provided the cDNA or gDNA that made up the material.

The germline gives CDR1 GTSNPN, CDR2 SVGIG (reference sequence). The CDR3 extends over 15 amino acids. Trimming at V came to 4 bases and at J to 10 bases, leaving 15 bases not matched to a gene. Assay: immunoSEQ multiplex PCR; the TCRdb copy retains only in-frame clones and omits some. This repertoire shows under 200,000 clones, around 90% found once; its top ten account for roughly 2%. This clone is a singleton in its sample. The sample taken for sequencing was peripheral blood. This TCR derives from a man younger than 30 with acute or convalescent COVID-19. The chain carries TRBV30 and TRBJ1-1; 10 nucleotides agree with TRBD1. CDR3 sequence reads: CAWTRPPGQGIGAFF. The DNA for the CDR3 is TGTGCCTGGACCAGGCCCCCGGGACAGGGGATTGGAGCTTTCTTT.